The entry below describes one T cell receptor (beta chain). Its antigen is unidentified. From germline, CDR1 is SGHTA and CDR2 FQGNSA. V trimming: 6 bases; J trimming: 4 bases; junction bases outside the gene matches: 10. The CDR3 is made up of 15 amino acids. This sample was taken from a study of pediatric ulcerative colitis. Sequencing used immunoSEQ multiplex PCR; TCRdb keeps in-frame clones, though not all of them. The sample lists 45,000 to 55,000 clones; around 81% were seen once. Study-wide results and caveats: Repertoires came from total lymphocyte DNA, not specific subsets. Two rectal CDR3 clonotypes occurred in all ulcerative colitis patients.

Rectal tissue came from one to two pinch biopsies taken at colonoscopy. Ulcerative colitis patients received no immunosuppressive medication before the diagnostic colonoscopy. The receptor was derived from a girl between 10 and 17 years old with moderate ulcerative colitis. The sample consisted of gut tissue. This chain uses TRBV7-2 with TRBJ1-2; 8 nucleotides agree with TRBD1. The CDR3: CASRESGGDVYGYTF. The CDR3 DNA sequence: TGTGCCAGCAGGGAATCAGGGGGCGATGTCTATGGCTACACCTTC.